This T cell receptor (beta chain) was observed in a study of blood T cell repertoires in COVID-19. Germline CDR1 is SGDLS and CDR2 is YYNGEE. The CDR3 extends over 14 amino acids. Trimming left V 2 bases short and J 4 bases short, with 10 bases between. Using immunoSEQ multiplex PCR, the repertoire was profiled, and TCRdb retains in-frame clones only, with some absent. This sample has about 170,000 clones, with around 85% found just once. The sequence came from a man between 60 and 70 years old who had recovered from COVID-19. V gene TRBV9 combines with J gene TRBJ2-1; D gene ambiguous. The sequencing sample was made of peripheral blood. The CDR3 DNA reads TGTGCCAGCAGCGTTGTCCAGGTATACAATGAGCAGTTCTTC. This codes for CASSVVQVYNEQFF.